The 2 T cell receptor beta chains listed next were all sequenced from one sample in a study of radiotherapy plus CTLA-4 blockade in lung cancer. Clones were read by immunoSEQ multiplex PCR, and TCRdb kept only the in-frame ones, dropping some. Of around 120,000 clones in the sample, approximately 80% are singletons; the top ten hold about 5%. The sample here was peripheral blood, taken from a patient treated with radiotherapy plus ipilimumab. Every receptor here comes from a human donor with non-small cell lung cancer who had a partial response to radiotherapy plus ipilimumab.

This chain connects TRBV11-3 to TRBJ2-5, with 8 nucleotides matching TRBD2. This CDR3 is 15 amino acids long. V was clipped by 1 base and J by 5 bases; unmatched bases: 6. In germline, CDR1 is SGHNT, CDR2 YENEEA. CDR3 DNA sequence: TGTGCCAGCAGCTTAGGAGGGACTAGGGGTGAGACCCAGTACTTC. Encoded protein: CASSLGGTRGETQYF.

This clone was seen only once. J is TRBJ2-2 and V is TRBV5-1, with D unclear. V lost 0 bases and J 0 bases, leaving 12 bases between the germline ends. This CDR3 has 17 residues. Per germline, CDR1 SGHRS and CDR2 YFSETQ. The CDR3, as DNA: TGCGCCAGCAGCTTGGGCCTCAGGCAGTCGAACACCGGGGAGCTGTTTTTT. Residues: CASSLGLRQSNTGELFF.